These T cell receptor beta chains were read from a single sample in a study of T cell repertoires in cytomegalovirus infection. TCRdb processed the reads anew with MiXCR; each CDR3 protein has one entry. Of about 740,000 distinct CDR3 sequences listed, 35% to 45% are singletons. The sequenced sample consisted of PBMCs. The receptors were gathered from a human donor in good health (CMV status not recorded). Some clones in this sample may be carry-over from other donors' samples. CDR3s include the opening cysteine and the closing phenylalanine or tryptophan. D genes are given only for firm matches. Some rows have no size entry. The others give once, few or many, or a class for an expanded clone.

clone size,J gene,V gene,D gene,CDR3 protein,CDR3 DNA
many,TRBJ2-1,TRBV28,-,CASGVRNEQFF,TGTGCCAGCGGGGTTCGCAATGAGCAGTTCTTC
few,TRBJ2-2,TRBV7-2,-,CASSLFGVSGELFF,TGTGCCAGCAGCTTATTCGGGGTTTCCGGGGAGCTGTTTTTT
-,TRBJ2-1,TRBV7-6,TRBD2,CASSLALDQDWSGSSYNEQFF,TGTGCCAGCAGCTTAGCTCTTGACCAGGATTGGAGCGGGAGCTCCTACAATGAGCAGTTCTTC
many,TRBJ2-6,TRBV7-6,-,CASSFSRGVTSGANVLTF,TGTGCCAGCAGCTTTAGCAGGGGGGTTACCTCTGGGGCCAACGTCCTGACTTTC
many,TRBJ2-4,TRBV7-2,-,CASSSDLGWGIQYF,TGTGCCAGCAGCTCGGACCTAGGGTGGGGCATTCAGTACTTC
-,TRBJ1-2,TRBV28,TRBD1,CASSLPQTGTGGYGYTF,TGTGCCAGCAGTTTACCGCAAACCGGGACAGGGGGGTATGGCTACACCTTC
-,TRBJ2-1,TRBV19,-,CASSTDRRRNEQFF,TGTGCCAGTAGTACCGACAGGCGGAGAAATGAGCAGTTCTTC
-,TRBJ2-5,TRBV11-2,-,CASSFLTCGIQETQYF,TGTGCCAGCAGCTTTTTGACTTGCGGGATACAAGAGACCCAGTACTTC
-,TRBJ2-1,TRBV27,TRBD1,CASDRDRDYNEQFF,TGTGCCAGCGATAGGGACAGGGATTACAATGAGCAGTTCTTC
-,TRBJ1-5,TRBV7-2,-,CASGWPQHF,TGTGCCAGCGGATGGCCCCAGCATTTT
few,TRBJ2-7,TRBV20-1,-,CSARDWASEQYF,TGCAGTGCTAGAGATTGGGCCTCCGAGCAGTACTTC
once,TRBJ2-2,TRBV28,-,CASRAVYHTGELFF,TGTGCCAGCAGAGCGGTGTACCACACCGGGGAGCTGTTTTTT
-,TRBJ2-1,TRBV4-1,-,CASSPTPGVIYNEQFF,TGCGCCAGCAGCCCTACCCCGGGGGTAATCTACAATGAGCAGTTCTTC
few,TRBJ1-5,TRBV19,-,CASTQGASNQPQHF,TGTGCCAGTACCCAGGGAGCGAGCAATCAGCCCCAGCATTTT
many,TRBJ2-7,TRBV28,-,CASRGYEQYF,TGTGCCAGCAGAGGGTACGAGCAGTACTTC
few,TRBJ2-1,TRBV6-5,-,CASSRGPMGVNEQFF,TGTGCCAGCAGCCGCGGGCCGATGGGGGTCAATGAGCAGTTCTTC
many,TRBJ2-3,TRBV6-4,-,CASSDSTEVTDTQYF,TGTGCCAGCAGTGACTCGACTGAAGTCACAGATACGCAGTATTTT
few,TRBJ1-1,TRBV7-2,TRBD1,CASSPGDRRTEAFF,TGTGCCAGCAGCCCTGGGGACAGACGCACTGAAGCTTTCTTT
-,TRBJ2-2,TRBV27,TRBD1,CASSSHFGQDRGELFF,TGTGCCAGCAGTTCACACTTTGGACAGGACCGAGGGGAGCTGTTTTTT
-,TRBJ2-5,TRBV19,-,CASSSRGNQETQYF,TGTGCCAGTAGTAGTCGCGGGAACCAAGAGACCCAGTACTTC
-,TRBJ1-1,TRBV27,TRBD1,CASRSPSTGRNTEAFF,TGTGCCAGCAGATCCCCATCGACAGGGCGGAACACTGAAGCTTTCTTT
few,TRBJ1-4,TRBV2,TRBD1,CASSVDRGEEKLFF,TGTGCCAGCAGTGTGGACAGGGGGGAGGAAAAACTGTTTTTT
many,TRBJ2-3,TRBV12-3/TRBV12-4,TRBD2,CASSETSLDTQYF,TGTGCCAGCAGTGAGACTAGCTTAGATACGCAGTATTTT
few,TRBJ2-2,TRBV10-3,-,CAISESGGELFF,TGTGCCATCAGTGAGTCAGGCGGGGAGCTGTTTTTT
-,TRBJ2-1,TRBV5-4,-,CASRGGPSSYNEQFF,TGTGCCAGCAGAGGGGGTCCCAGCTCCTACAATGAGCAGTTCTTC
-,TRBJ1-4,TRBV19,-,CASSGPGRTEKLFF,TGTGCCAGTAGTGGACCGGGACGGACTGAAAAACTGTTTTTT
few,TRBJ2-5,TRBV7-9,-,CASSLAGAGRQETQYF,TGTGCCAGCAGCTTAGCGGGGGCAGGGCGCCAAGAGACCCAGTACTTC